The sequence of this T cell receptor (beta chain) was determined in a study of T-cell memory formation after mild COVID-19. General study findings and limits: Memory cells collected pre-infection included some clones that later responded, suggesting cross-reactive memory joined. SARS-CoV-2 specificity of second-wave clones peaking day 37 was unconfirmed. Clones contracting over day 15 to 85 were CD4/CD8 balanced, with later expanders leaning CD4+.

This clonotype was seen a handful of times. What it binds is not known. Germline V gene data show CDR1 as LNHNV and CDR2 as YYDKDF (reference sequence). V was clipped by 1 base and J by 2 bases; unmatched bases: 2. The CDR3 covers 15 residues. Researchers used 5'RACE with constant-segment primers to make TCR alpha and TCR beta cDNA libraries that carry sample barcodes and UMIs. TCRdb reprocessed the 5' RACE reads via MiXCR and lists one record per CDR3 protein. The sample consists of approximately 180,000 distinct CDR3 sequences, roughly 17% of them appearing once. The sample consisted of PBMCs or a T cell subset sorted from them (not recorded which). The TCR comes from an adult woman who had mild COVID-19 (a few samples of this study predate the infection). Cell type and time point are not known. The chain carries TRBV15 and TRBJ2-7; TRBD1 aligns across 10 bases. The CDR3 DNA reads as TGTGCCACCAGCAGAGCGGGACAGGGGCCCTACGAGCAGTACTTC. Protein sequence: CATSRAGQGPYEQYF.